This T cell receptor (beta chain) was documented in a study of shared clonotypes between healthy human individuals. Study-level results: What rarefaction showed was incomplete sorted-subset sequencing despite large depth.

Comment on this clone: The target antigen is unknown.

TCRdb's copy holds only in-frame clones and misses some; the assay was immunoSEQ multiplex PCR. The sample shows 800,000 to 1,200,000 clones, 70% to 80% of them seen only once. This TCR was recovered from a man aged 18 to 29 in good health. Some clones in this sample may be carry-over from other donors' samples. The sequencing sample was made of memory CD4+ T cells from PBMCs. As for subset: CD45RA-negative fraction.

This CDR3 reads CASSQEELPIYEQYF. CDR3 DNA sequence: TGTGCCAGCAGCCAAGAGGAGTTACCGATCTACGAGCAGTACTTC. The chain has TRBV4-2 and TRBJ2-7; D is unresolved. The CDR3 totals 15 residues. The germline V gene encodes CDR1 LGHNA and CDR2 YNFKEQ. V shed 0 bases and J shed 3 bases, with 12 bases lying between them.